The 18 T cell receptor beta chains reported below all come from one sample, sequenced in a study of blood T cell repertoires in COVID-19. Repertoires were generated with immunoSEQ multiplex PCR, while TCRdb's copy carries only in-frame clones and drops some. This sample has over 100,000 clones, with around three quarters found just once. The sequenced sample consisted of peripheral blood. The receptors stem from an elderly woman with acute or convalescent COVID-19.

The chain couples TRBV12-3 or TRBV12-4 to TRBJ1-1, with a possible D match to TRBD1 (5 bases). Trimming pared 11 bases from V and 1 base from J, leaving 14 bases between. This CDR3 contains 13 residues. Written as DNA, the CDR3 is TGTGCCTCGCGGAGGGACCCGAACACTGAAGCTTTCTTT. This codes for CASRRDPNTEAFF.

The genes are TRBV6-5 and TRBJ2-7; 12 nucleotides match TRBD1. The CDR3 is 15 amino acids. V shed 2 bases, J shed 6 bases, and the junction held 5 bases outside the gene matches. Germline lookup yields CDR1 MNHEY and CDR2 SVGAGI. The CDR3 here is CASSYQQGQGAEQYF. The CDR3 DNA reads TGTGCCAGCAGTTACCAGCAGGGACAGGGGGCCGAGCAGTACTTC.

The chain recombines TRBV6-1 with TRBJ2-5; D call uncertain. The CDR3 extends over 13 amino acids. CDR1 is MNHNS and CDR2 is SASEGT in the germline V gene. Trimming cost V 3 bases and J 1 base, with 6 bases left between them. CDR3 amino acids: CASSEQRQETQYF. The CDR3 DNA sequence: TGTGCCAGCAGTGAGCAGCGCCAAGAGACCCAGTACTTC.

On this clone: Other nucleotide sequences in the sample specify the same CDR3. The gene calls are TRBV7-2 and TRBJ2-7, with TRBD2 identical over 9 bases. The CDR3 has 14 residues. The junction had 1 base not matched to a gene; V was cut back by 0 bases and J by 4 bases. CDR1 and CDR2 from the germline V gene are SGHTA and FQGNSA. Here the CDR3 DNA reads TGTGCCAGCAGCTTAGCTAGCGGGAGTTACGAGCAGTACTTC. Protein: CASSLASGSYEQYF.

The chain recombines TRBV10-3 with TRBJ1-3; 8 nucleotides line up with TRBD1. The CDR3 has 15 amino acids. J lost 3 bases, V lost 7 bases, and 8 bases had no gene match. CDR1 is ENHRY and CDR2 is SYGVKD in the germline V gene. CDR3 in amino acids: CAITPDRAYGNTIYF. The DNA of the CDR3 is TGTGCCATCACCCCGGACAGGGCGTATGGAAACACCATATATTTT.

The rearrangement joins TRBV9 to TRBJ1-6; no firm D call. There are 15 residues in the CDR3. CDR1 is SGDLS, CDR2 YYNGEE, per germline. V was cut by 0 bases and J by 5 bases, with 9 bases left in between. The CDR3 DNA reads as TGTGCCAGCAGCGTAGATGCAGTTAATAATTCACCCCTCCACTTT. It specifies CASSVDAVNNSPLHF.

The chain joins TRBV9 to TRBJ2-2; D may be TRBD1 (7 bases). Germline CDR1 is SGDLS and CDR2 is YYNGEE. The CDR3 runs to 16 residues. V was cut by 1 base and J by 1 base, with 11 bases left in between. The CDR3 protein is CASSVRGDRNTGELFF. In nucleotides, the CDR3 is TGTGCCAGCAGCGTAAGGGGGGACAGGAACACCGGGGAGCTGTTTTTT.

The gene calls are TRBV19 and TRBJ1-1; D might be TRBD1 (5 bases). There are 15 residues in the CDR3. Looked up from germline, CDR1 is LNHDA and CDR2 is SQIVND (reference sequence). V was clipped by 6 bases and J by 1 base, with 15 bases between them. DNA for the CDR3: TGTGCCAGTAGCTTACAGGCCCAGCCGAACACTGAAGCTTTCTTT. As protein: CASSLQAQPNTEAFF.

The chain uses TRBV7-8 and TRBJ2-3; 8 bases line up with TRBD1. J gave up 2 bases and V 5 bases, and 9 bases lay outside the gene matches. This CDR3 has 16 amino acids. The V gene's germline CDR1 is SGHVS and CDR2 FQNEAQ. The CDR3 region is CASSRPRGQVTDTQYF. In DNA form, the CDR3 reads TGTGCCAGCAGCCGCCCGCGGGGACAGGTCACAGATACGCAGTATTTT.

The chain combines TRBV19 with TRBJ1-1; the match to TRBD1 covers 7 bases. Looked up from germline, CDR1 is LNHDA and CDR2 is SQIVND (reference sequence). The CDR3 loop spans 15 amino acids. Unmatched junction bases numbered 9, after V lost 5 bases and J lost 3 bases. In DNA form, the CDR3 reads TGTGCCAGTAGTGCCCGGGACAGTCCTTACACTGAAGCTTTCTTT. It specifies CASSARDSPYTEAFF.

The chain's CDR3 is CASSFPSGRDNEQFF. As DNA, the CDR3 is TGTGCCAGCAGTTTCCCTAGCGGGAGGGACAATGAGCAGTTCTTC. V usage is TRBV27 and J usage is TRBJ2-1; 12 nucleotides align to TRBD2. J was trimmed by 5 bases and V by 3 bases; bases with no gene match: 2. The CDR3 sequence is 15 residues long. Germline CDR1 and CDR2: MNHEY and SMNVEV (reference sequence).

The chain links TRBV10-3 to TRBJ1-2; TRBD1 agrees at 7 bases. With 6 bases clipped from V and 3 bases from J, the junction kept 13 bases outside the gene matches. Germline V gene data show CDR1 as ENHRY and CDR2 as SYGVKD. This CDR3 comprises 16 residues. The CDR3 DNA is TGTGCCATCAGGGATCCCAACAGGGGCTGGGACTATGGCTACACCTTC. Protein sequence: CAIRDPNRGWDYGYTF.

The chain recombines TRBV6-4 with TRBJ1-5; possible D gene TRBD1, 6 bases. Germline V gene lookup returns CDR1 MRHNA and CDR2 SNTAGT. This CDR3 comprises 15 residues. Trimming pared 2 bases from V and 2 bases from J, leaving 10 bases between. CDR3: CASSDVRGRNQPQHF. The CDR3 nucleotides are TGTGCCAGCAGTGACGTCAGGGGCCGCAATCAGCCCCAGCATTTT.

In this sample, this clone turned up a few times. The V call is TRBV4-2, the J call TRBJ2-1; 12 nucleotides align to TRBD2. Germline CDR1 and CDR2: LGHNA and YNFKEQ. The CDR3 totals 17 residues. Trimming took 3 bases from V and 1 from J; bases not matched to a gene: 4. The CDR3 spells CASSQRTSGTSYNEQFF. The DNA of the CDR3 is TGTGCCAGCAGCCAGCGGACTAGCGGGACTTCCTACAATGAGCAGTTCTTC.

The chain uses TRBV12-3 or TRBV12-4 and TRBJ1-5, with a weak D call TRBD1 (5 bases). The CDR3 totals 13 residues. Trimming took 6 bases from V and 5 from J, leaving 11 bases between them. The CDR3 spells CASSPQGDQPQHF. The CDR3 bases are TGTGCCAGCAGCCCCCAAGGGGATCAGCCCCAGCATTTT.

The V call is TRBV7-8, the J call TRBJ1-2, with 8 bases lining up with TRBD1. V was clipped by 2 bases and J by 5 bases; unmatched bases: 13. There are 17 residues in the CDR3. Germline CDR1 reads SGHVS; CDR2 reads FQNEAQ. In DNA form, the CDR3 reads TGTGCCAGCAGCTTATTAGGTGGGCCGAGGACAGGGTATGGCTACACCTTC. Translating it yields CASSLLGGPRTGYGYTF.

A single count supports this clone. The chain carries TRBV19 and TRBJ1-2, with 10 bases that match TRBD1. Germline CDR1 and CDR2: LNHDA and SQIVND (reference sequence). The CDR3 is made up of 13 amino acids. Trimming removed 6 bases from V and 8 bases from J; junction bases left unmatched: 6. CDR3 coding DNA: TGTGCCAGTAGGACCGGGACAGGGGAAGGCTACACCTTC. Its protein is CASRTGTGEGYTF.

The CDR3 region is CASSFMGALDEKLFF. The CDR3, as DNA: TGTGCCAGCAGCTTCATGGGGGCATTGGATGAAAAACTGTTTTTT. V and J are TRBV5-6 and TRBJ1-4; D is possibly TRBD1 (6 bases). The CDR3 is 15 amino acids. The germline V gene has CDR1 SGHDT and CDR2 YYEEEE. With 2 bases removed from V and 6 bases from J, the gap between germline ends came to 14 bases.